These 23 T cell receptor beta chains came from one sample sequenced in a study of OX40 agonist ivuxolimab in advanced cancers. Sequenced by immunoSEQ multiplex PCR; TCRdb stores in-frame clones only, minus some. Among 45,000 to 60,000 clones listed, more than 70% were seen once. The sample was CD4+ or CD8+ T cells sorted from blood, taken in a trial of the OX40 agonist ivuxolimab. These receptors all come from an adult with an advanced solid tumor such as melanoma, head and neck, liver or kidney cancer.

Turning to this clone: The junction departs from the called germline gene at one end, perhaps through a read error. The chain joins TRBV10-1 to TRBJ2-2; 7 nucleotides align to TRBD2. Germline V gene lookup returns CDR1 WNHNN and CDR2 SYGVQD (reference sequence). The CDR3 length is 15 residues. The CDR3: CTSSESLAATGELFF. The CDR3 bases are TGCACCAGCAGTGAGTCCCTAGCGGCCACCGGGGAGCTGTTTTTT.

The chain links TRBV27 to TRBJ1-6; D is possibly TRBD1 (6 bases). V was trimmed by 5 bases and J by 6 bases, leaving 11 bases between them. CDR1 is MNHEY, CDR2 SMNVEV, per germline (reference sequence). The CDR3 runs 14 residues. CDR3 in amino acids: CASSTRGTNSPLHF. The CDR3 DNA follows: TGTGCCAGCAGTACCAGGGGAACTAATTCACCCCTCCACTTT.

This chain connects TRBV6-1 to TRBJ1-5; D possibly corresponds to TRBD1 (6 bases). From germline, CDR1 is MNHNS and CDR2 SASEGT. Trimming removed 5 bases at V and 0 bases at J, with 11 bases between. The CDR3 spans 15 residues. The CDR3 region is CASSSTGYSNQPQHF. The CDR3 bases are TGTGCCAGCAGTTCGACAGGCTATAGCAATCAGCCCCAGCATTTT.

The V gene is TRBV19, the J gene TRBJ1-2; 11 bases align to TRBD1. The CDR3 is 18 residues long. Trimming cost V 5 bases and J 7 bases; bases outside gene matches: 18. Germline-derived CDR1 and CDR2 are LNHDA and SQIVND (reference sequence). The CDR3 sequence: CASSPPRRTGGYGGGYTF. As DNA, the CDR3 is TGTGCCAGTAGTCCGCCGCGGCGGACAGGGGGCTACGGTGGTGGCTACACCTTC.

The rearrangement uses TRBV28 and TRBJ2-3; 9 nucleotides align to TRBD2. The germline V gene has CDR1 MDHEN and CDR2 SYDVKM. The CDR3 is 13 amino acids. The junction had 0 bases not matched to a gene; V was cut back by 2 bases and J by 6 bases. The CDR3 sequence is CASSLAGGDTQYF. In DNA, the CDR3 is TGTGCCAGCAGTTTAGCGGGAGGGGATACGCAGTATTTT.

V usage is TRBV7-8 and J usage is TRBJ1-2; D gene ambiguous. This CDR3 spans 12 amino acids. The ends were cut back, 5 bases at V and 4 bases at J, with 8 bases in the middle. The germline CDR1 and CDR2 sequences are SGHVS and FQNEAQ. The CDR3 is CASSPTPYGYTF. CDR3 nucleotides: TGTGCCAGCAGCCCAACACCCTATGGCTACACCTTC.

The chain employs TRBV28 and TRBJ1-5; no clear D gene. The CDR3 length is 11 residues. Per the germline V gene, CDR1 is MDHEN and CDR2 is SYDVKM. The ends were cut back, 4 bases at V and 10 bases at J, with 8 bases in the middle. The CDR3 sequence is CASSSRAPQHF. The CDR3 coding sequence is TGTGCCAGCAGTTCGAGGGCACCCCAGCATTTT.

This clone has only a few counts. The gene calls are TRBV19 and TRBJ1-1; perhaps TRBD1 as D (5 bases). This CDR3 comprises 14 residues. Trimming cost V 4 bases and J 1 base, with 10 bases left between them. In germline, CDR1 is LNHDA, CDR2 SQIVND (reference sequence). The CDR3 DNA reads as TGTGCCAGTAGTAATGGGGCATCGAACACTGAAGCTTTCTTT. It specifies CASSNGASNTEAFF.

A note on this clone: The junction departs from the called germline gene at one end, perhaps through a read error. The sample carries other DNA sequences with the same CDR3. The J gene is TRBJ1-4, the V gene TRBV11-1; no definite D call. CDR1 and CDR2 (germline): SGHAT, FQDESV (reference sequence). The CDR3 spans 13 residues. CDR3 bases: TGTGCCAGCAGCTTAAATCAACGTGAAAAGCTGTTTTTT. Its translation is CASSLNQREKLFF.

Here the CDR3 reads CASSGPNWGTEAFF. As DNA, the CDR3 is TGTGCCAGCAGCGGCCCGAATTGGGGTACTGAAGCTTTCTTT. The chain recombines TRBV6-1 with TRBJ1-1; D not resolved. Trimming left V 6 bases short and J 5 bases short, with 16 bases between. Per germline, CDR1 MNHNS and CDR2 SASEGT. This CDR3 has 14 residues.

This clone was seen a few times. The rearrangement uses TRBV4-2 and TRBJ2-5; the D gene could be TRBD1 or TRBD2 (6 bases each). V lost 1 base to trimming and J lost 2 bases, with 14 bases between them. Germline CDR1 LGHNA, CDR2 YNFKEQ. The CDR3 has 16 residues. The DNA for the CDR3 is TGTGCCAGCAGCCAAGTACAGGGCGGGGTACAAGAGACCCAGTACTTC. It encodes CASSQVQGGVQETQYF.

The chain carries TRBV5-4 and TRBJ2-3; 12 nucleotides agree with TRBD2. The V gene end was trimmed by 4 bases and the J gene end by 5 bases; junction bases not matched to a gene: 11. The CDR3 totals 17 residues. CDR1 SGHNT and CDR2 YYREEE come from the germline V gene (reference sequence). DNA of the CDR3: TGTGCCAGCAGCCAAGACTCTAGCGGGAGGGCCGGAGATACGCAGTATTTT. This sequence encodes CASSQDSSGRAGDTQYF.

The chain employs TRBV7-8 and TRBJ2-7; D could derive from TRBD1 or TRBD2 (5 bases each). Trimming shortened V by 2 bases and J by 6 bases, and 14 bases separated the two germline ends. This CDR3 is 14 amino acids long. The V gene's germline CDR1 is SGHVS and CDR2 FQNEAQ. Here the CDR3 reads CASSLNVRGGEQYF. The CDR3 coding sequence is TGTGCCAGCAGCTTAAACGTTCGTGGGGGCGAGCAGTACTTC.

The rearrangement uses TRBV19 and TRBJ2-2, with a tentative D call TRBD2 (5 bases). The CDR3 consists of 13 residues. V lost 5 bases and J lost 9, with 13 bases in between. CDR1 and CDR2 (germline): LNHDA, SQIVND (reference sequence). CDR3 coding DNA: TGTGCCAGTAGTGGAAGGACTTCACGGGAGCTGTTTTTT. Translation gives CASSGRTSRELFF.

As DNA, the CDR3 is TGTGCCAGCTCACCCGGGACACACAATGAGCAGTTCTTC. Protein product: CASSPGTHNEQFF. The gene calls are TRBV18 and TRBJ2-1; tentatively, D is TRBD1 (6 bases). The CDR3 runs to 13 residues. The V end lost 3 bases, the J end lost 5 bases, and 8 bases lay between the germline ends. Germline lookup yields CDR1 KGHSH and CDR2 LQKENI. Filled out from reference TRBV18 and TRBJ2-1, the complete variable domain reads NAGVMQNPRHLVRRRGQEARLRCSPMKGHSHVYWYRQLPEEGLKFMVYLQKENIIDESGMPKERFSAEFPKEGPSILRIQQVVRGDSAAYFCASSPGTHNEQFFGPGTRLTVL.

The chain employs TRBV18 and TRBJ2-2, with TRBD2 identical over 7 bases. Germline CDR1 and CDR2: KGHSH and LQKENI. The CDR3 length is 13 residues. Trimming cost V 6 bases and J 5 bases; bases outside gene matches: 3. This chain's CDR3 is CASSLAETGELFF. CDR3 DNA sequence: TGTGCCAGCTCCCTAGCGGAAACCGGGGAGCTGTTTTTT.

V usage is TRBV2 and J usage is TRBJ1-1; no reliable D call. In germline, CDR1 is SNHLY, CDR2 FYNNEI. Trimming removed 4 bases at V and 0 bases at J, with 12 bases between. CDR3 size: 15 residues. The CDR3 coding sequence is TGTGCCAGCAGTGGTAGGAGGGTGGTGAACACTGAAGCTTTCTTT. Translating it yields CASSGRRVVNTEAFF.

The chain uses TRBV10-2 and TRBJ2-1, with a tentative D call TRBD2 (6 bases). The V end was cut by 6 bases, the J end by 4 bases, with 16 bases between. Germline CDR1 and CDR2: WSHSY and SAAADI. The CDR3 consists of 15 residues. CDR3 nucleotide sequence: TGCGCCAGCAGGGCCTCTCGGGAGCTTTACAATGAGCAGTTCTTC. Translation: CASRASRELYNEQFF.

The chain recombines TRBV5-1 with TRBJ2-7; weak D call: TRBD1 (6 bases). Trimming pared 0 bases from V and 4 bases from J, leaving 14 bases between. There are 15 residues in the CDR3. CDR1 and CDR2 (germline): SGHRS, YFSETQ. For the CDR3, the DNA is TGCGCCAGCAGCTTGGCACCAGGGGCGACGTACGAGCAGTACTTC. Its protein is CASSLAPGATYEQYF.

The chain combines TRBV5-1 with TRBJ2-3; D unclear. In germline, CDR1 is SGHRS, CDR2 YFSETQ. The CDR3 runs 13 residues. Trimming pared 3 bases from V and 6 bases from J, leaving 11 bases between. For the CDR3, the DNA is TGCGCCAGCAGCTCCCCTTCTACGGATACGCAGTATTTT. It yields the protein CASSSPSTDTQYF.

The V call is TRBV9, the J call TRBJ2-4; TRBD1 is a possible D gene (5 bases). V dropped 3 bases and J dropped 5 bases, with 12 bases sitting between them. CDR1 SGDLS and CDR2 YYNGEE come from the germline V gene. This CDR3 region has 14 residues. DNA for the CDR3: TGTGCCAGCAGCGCGCGCATAGGGGAAAACATTCAGTACTTC. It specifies CASSARIGENIQYF.

CDR3 amino acids: CASSPGALRGYTF. DNA of the CDR3: TGTGCCAGCAGCCCCGGGGCCTTACGTGGCTACACCTTC. The J gene is TRBJ1-2, the V gene TRBV7-9; TRBD1 is a possible D gene (5 bases). The germline gives CDR1 SEHNR, CDR2 FQNEAQ (reference sequence). V shed 5 bases and J shed 7 bases, with 14 bases lying between them. The CDR3 runs to 13 residues. The whole variable domain, remainder taken from reference TRBV7-9 and TRBJ1-2, is DTGVSQNPRHKITKRGQNVTFRCDPISEHNRLYWYRQTLGQGPEFLTYFQNEAQLEKSRLLSDRFSAERPKGSFSTLEIQRTEQGDSAMYLCASSPGALRGYTFGSGTRLTVV.

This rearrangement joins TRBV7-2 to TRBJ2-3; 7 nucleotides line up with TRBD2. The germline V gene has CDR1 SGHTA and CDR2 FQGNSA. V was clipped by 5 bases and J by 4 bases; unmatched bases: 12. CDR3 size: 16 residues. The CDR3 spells CASSPGEGPRPDTQYF. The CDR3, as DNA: TGTGCCAGCAGCCCGGGGGAGGGCCCTCGTCCAGATACGCAGTATTTT.